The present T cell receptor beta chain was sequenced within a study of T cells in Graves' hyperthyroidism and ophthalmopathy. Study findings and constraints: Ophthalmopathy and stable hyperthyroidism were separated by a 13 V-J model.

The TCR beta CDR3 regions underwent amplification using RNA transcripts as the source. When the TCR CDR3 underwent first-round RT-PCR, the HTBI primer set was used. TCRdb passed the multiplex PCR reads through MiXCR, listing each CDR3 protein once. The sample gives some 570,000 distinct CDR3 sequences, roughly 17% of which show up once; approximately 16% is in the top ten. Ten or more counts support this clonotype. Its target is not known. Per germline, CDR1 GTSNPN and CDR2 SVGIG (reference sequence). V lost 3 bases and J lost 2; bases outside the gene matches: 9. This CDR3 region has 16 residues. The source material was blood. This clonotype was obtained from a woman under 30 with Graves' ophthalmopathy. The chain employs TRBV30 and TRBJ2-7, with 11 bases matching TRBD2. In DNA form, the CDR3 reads TGTGCCTGGAGCCCTTCCCCACTAGCGGGAGCCTACGAGCAGTACTTC. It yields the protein CAWSPSPLAGAYEQYF.